These 29 T cell receptor beta chains originate from one sample sequenced in a study of naive and memory T cell subsets. Two oligonucleotides, mixed equimolar, formed the beta constant-region primer covering TRBC1 and TRBC2. TCRdb itself ran the UMI-ligation and nested PCR reads through MiXCR, one entry per CDR3 protein. The data hold approximately 85,000 distinct CDR3 sequences, with about 7% observed a single time. The sample was central memory CD4+ T cells from blood. These receptors were taken from a human donor in good health.

This clonotype was detected ten times or more. The chain has TRBV6-6 and TRBJ1-3; D gene unclear. The CDR3 totals 15 residues. The germline V gene encodes CDR1 MNHNY and CDR2 SVGAGI (reference sequence). Deletions cut 2 bases from V and 0 bases from J, with 8 bases between. The CDR3, as DNA: TGTGCCAGCAGTTACGCAGAGAACTCTGGAAACACCATATATTTT. Residues: CASSYAENSGNTIYF.

The sample holds many counts of this clonotype. V and J are TRBV2 and TRBJ2-4; the D is unclear. CDR3 length: 11 amino acids. Germline loops: CDR1 SNHLY, CDR2 FYNNEI. Trimming took off 4 bases at V and 5 bases at J, with 3 bases between the two ends. The CDR3 region is CASSAENIQYF. Here the CDR3 DNA reads TGTGCCAGCAGTGCTGAAAACATTCAGTACTTC.

This chain links TRBV20-1 with TRBJ2-5; D call uncertain. The ends were cut back, 0 bases at V and 5 bases at J, with 13 bases in the middle. The CDR3 totals 14 residues. The germline CDR1 and CDR2 sequences are DFQATT and SNEGSKA (reference sequence). CDR3 in DNA: TGCAGTGCTAGAGATATGGGCGGCTCGGAGACCCAGTACTTC. Its protein is CSARDMGGSETQYF.

This clonotype was found many times. The chain recombines TRBV5-4 with TRBJ2-7, with a weak D call TRBD1 (6 bases). Germline V gene lookup returns CDR1 SGHNT and CDR2 YYREEE (reference sequence). This CDR3 region has 14 residues. V lost 0 bases and J lost 7, with 14 bases in between. CDR3 nucleotide sequence: TGTGCCAGCAGCTTGGACCCATCGAGGGGGGAGCAGTACTTC. It translates to CASSLDPSRGEQYF.

This clonotype was detected ten times or more. In nucleotides, the CDR3 is TGTGCCAGCAGCTTAGCCCCACAGGGGAAGGCAGGAAACACCATATATTTT. Protein: CASSLAPQGKAGNTIYF. The chain carries TRBV7-9 and TRBJ1-3, with 7 bases lining up with TRBD1. Germline trimming cut 0 bases from V and 4 bases from J; bases unmatched to any gene: 9. CDR1 SEHNR and CDR2 FQNEAQ come from the germline V gene (reference sequence). CDR3 length equals 17 residues.

Ten or more counts support this clonotype. The V and J genes are TRBV20-1 and TRBJ2-5, with 9 nucleotides matching TRBD2. Germline CDR1 and CDR2: DFQATT and SNEGSKA (reference sequence). V dropped 6 bases and J dropped 5; count of bases not matched to a gene: 19. This CDR3 spans 17 amino acids. The CDR3 DNA is TGCAGTGCCCGCCCTGCGGGGGGGCTCAAGGGGGAGGAGACCCAGTACTTC. This gives the protein CSARPAGGLKGEETQYF.

V gene TRBV6-1 combines with J gene TRBJ2-7; TRBD1 aligns across 7 bases. This CDR3 spans 13 amino acids. Per germline, CDR1 MNHNS and CDR2 SASEGT. V was pared by 5 bases and J by 2 bases, with 3 bases of the junction left unmatched. In DNA, the CDR3 is TGTGCCAGCAGTTCAGACAGGGCCTACGAGCAGTACTTC. This gives the protein CASSSDRAYEQYF.

This clonotype has more than one count but fewer than ten. This chain links TRBV5-4 with TRBJ2-1; 8 bases are a match to TRBD1. The CDR3 runs to 15 residues. Trimming removed 3 bases from V and 8 bases from J; junction bases left unmatched: 10. The germline CDR1 and CDR2 sequences are SGHNT and YYREEE (reference sequence). CDR3 in DNA: TGTGCCAGCAGCTCTAACAGGGGGAGTGACCATGAGCAGTTCTTC. Its protein product is CASSSNRGSDHEQFF.

The chain employs TRBV4-1 and TRBJ2-2; possible D gene TRBD2, 6 bases. The CDR3 is made up of 16 amino acids. The V and J ends lost 3 bases and 7 bases respectively, with 18 bases between them. Germline V lookup: CDR1 MGHRA, CDR2 YSYEKL. CDR3 amino acids: CASSQGARREGGELFF. CDR3 coding DNA: TGCGCCAGCAGCCAGGGTGCCCGGCGGGAAGGCGGGGAGCTGTTTTTT.

In its sample, this clonotype ranks as medium-sized. In DNA form, the CDR3 reads TGCAGTGCTAGAGTTCAGAGCTCAAATGAAGCTTTCTTT. Protein product: CSARVQSSNEAFF. The gene calls are TRBV20-1 and TRBJ1-1; the D is unclear. The CDR3 sequence is 13 residues long. V gave up 1 base and J gave up 7 bases, with 13 bases separating them. From germline, CDR1 is DFQATT and CDR2 SNEGSKA (reference sequence).

This clonotype was recorded at least ten times. The rearrangement links TRBV20-1 to TRBJ2-1; D uncertain. The CDR3 is 14 amino acids. The V gene lost 1 base and the J gene lost 0 bases, with 7 bases spanning the gap. The germline CDR1 and CDR2 sequences are DFQATT and SNEGSKA (reference sequence). CDR3 protein: CSARVVSSYNEQFF. CDR3 coding DNA: TGCAGTGCTAGAGTGGTAAGCTCCTACAATGAGCAGTTCTTC.

V gene TRBV27 combines with J gene TRBJ2-5; tentative D call: TRBD1 (6 bases). Germline V lookup: CDR1 MNHEY, CDR2 SMNVEV (reference sequence). Trimming left V 2 bases short and J 0 bases short, with 7 bases between. This CDR3 contains 14 residues. Here the CDR3 reads CASSLQGNQETQYF. The CDR3 region has the DNA TGTGCCAGCAGTTTACAGGGGAACCAAGAGACCCAGTACTTC.

This clonotype was observed a handful of times. V and J are TRBV20-1 and TRBJ2-1; tentatively, D is TRBD2 (6 bases). The CDR3 consists of 13 residues. Germline V gives CDR1 DFQATT, CDR2 SNEGSKA (reference sequence). V was cut by 2 bases and J by 8 bases, with 13 bases left in between. The CDR3 loop is CSARPQLAYEQFF. CDR3 nucleotides: TGCAGTGCTAGACCCCAACTAGCCTATGAGCAGTTCTTC.

On this clonotype itself: A much larger clone is a single base away; this may be a read error. The CDR3 end shows no conserved phenylalanine or tryptophan, and so a read error is likely. It is unclear where the CDR3 begins or ends on the DNA, so no DNA is shown, and the CDR3 is as TCRdb lists it. The chain employs TRBV21-1 and TRBJ2-5. TRBV21-1 is a listed pseudogene. The CDR3 is 14 amino acids long, termini counted. CDR3 sequence reads: CASSKGPFQETQYI.

This clonotype was seen many times. This chain links TRBV4-1 with TRBJ2-7; D may correspond to TRBD1 or TRBD2 (5 bases each). The V gene's germline CDR1 is MGHRA and CDR2 YSYEKL. The CDR3 contains 17 residues. V shed 0 bases and J shed 5 bases, with 20 bases lying between them. The CDR3 nucleotides read TGCGCCAGCAGCCAAGATGTTCGGGACCCCCCGCGGGACGAGCAGTACTTC. Amino acid sequence: CASSQDVRDPPRDEQYF.

The V call is TRBV14, the J call TRBJ2-7, with TRBD2 matching 8 bases. Trimming removed 3 bases from V and 6 bases from J; junction bases left unmatched: 10. Germline lookup yields CDR1 SGHDN and CDR2 FVKESK. This CDR3 is 15 amino acids long. CDR3 amino acids: CASSHKQAGVVEQYF. In DNA form, the CDR3 reads TGTGCCAGCAGCCATAAGCAAGCGGGAGTGGTCGAGCAGTACTTC.

This clonotype occurred many times. The chain carries TRBV28 and TRBJ1-2; D is undetermined. Germline loops: CDR1 MDHEN, CDR2 SYDVKM. The V gene lost 3 bases and the J gene lost 8 bases, with 10 bases spanning the gap. The CDR3 runs to 12 residues. This chain's CDR3 is CASSFRREGYTF. The CDR3 DNA reads TGTGCCAGCAGTTTCCGGAGGGAAGGCTACACCTTC.

This clonotype came up many times. V gene TRBV27 combines with J gene TRBJ2-5; the D gene is possibly TRBD1 (6 bases). The CDR3 runs to 14 residues. Germline assignment: CDR1 MNHEY and CDR2 SMNVEV (reference sequence). V was shortened by 7 bases and J by 1 base, with 13 bases between the two germline ends. The CDR3: CASKDLGGQETQYF. The CDR3 DNA reads TGTGCCAGCAAAGATCTAGGGGGCCAAGAGACCCAGTACTTC.

A note on this clonotype: This may stem from a read error, because a much larger clone lies one nucleotide away. The chain recombines TRBV2 with TRBJ2-7; D remains unclear. The CDR3 runs 12 residues. V was shortened by 7 bases and J by 4 bases, with 11 bases between the two germline ends. Germline CDR1 reads SNHLY; CDR2 reads FYNNEI. CDR3 loop: CASTMGRYEQYF. The CDR3 DNA follows: TGTGCCAGCACGATGGGCAGGTACGAGCAGTACTTC.

The sample holds many counts of this clonotype. The chain couples TRBV7-9 to TRBJ1-2; D may be TRBD1 (6 bases). Looked up from germline, CDR1 is SEHNR and CDR2 is FQNEAQ (reference sequence). The CDR3 extends over 13 amino acids. The V and J ends lost 5 bases and 3 bases respectively, with 10 bases between them. Here the CDR3 DNA reads TGTGCCAGCAGCCCACAGGGCGACTATGGCTACACCTTC. It codes for CASSPQGDYGYTF. The full variable domain, its missing parts supplied by reference TRBV7-9 and TRBJ1-2, is DTGVSQNPRHKITKRGQNVTFRCDPISEHNRLYWYRQTLGQGPEFLTYFQNEAQLEKSRLLSDRFSAERPKGSFSTLEIQRTEQGDSAMYLCASSPQGDYGYTFGSGTRLTVV.

This clonotype was detected ten times or more. V and J are TRBV18 and TRBJ1-4; possible D gene TRBD1, 6 bases. The germline V gene encodes CDR1 KGHSH and CDR2 LQKENI. Trimming left V 6 bases short and J 13 bases short, with 21 bases between. The CDR3 consists of 14 residues. DNA of the CDR3: TGTGCCAGCTCCCCGGGGGCAGAACCTTATAGACTGTTTTTT. Protein: CASSPGAEPYRLFF.

The chain links TRBV6-5 to TRBJ2-2; D perhaps matches TRBD1 (6 bases). V was shortened by 6 bases and J by 1 base, with 15 bases between the two germline ends. CDR1 is MNHEY, CDR2 SVGAGI, per germline. The CDR3 length is 16 residues. CDR3 in amino acids: CASSPRLGQNTGELFF. In nucleotides, the CDR3 is TGTGCCAGCAGCCCGCGTTTGGGACAGAACACCGGGGAGCTGTTTTTT.

This rearrangement joins TRBV2 to TRBJ1-1; no clear D. V dropped 8 bases and J dropped 5 bases, with 15 bases sitting between them. The CDR3 has 13 residues. CDR1 is SNHLY and CDR2 is FYNNEI in the germline V gene. This chain's CDR3 is CASRWSTGTEAFF. The CDR3, as DNA: TGTGCCAGCCGTTGGTCCACGGGGACTGAAGCTTTCTTT.

J is TRBJ2-5 and V is TRBV12-3 or TRBV12-4; D tentatively fits TRBD1 or TRBD2 (5 bases each). This CDR3 has 12 residues. V lost 3 bases to trimming and J lost 5 bases, with 7 bases between them. The CDR3 here is CASSFWGETQYF. In DNA, the CDR3 is TGTGCCAGCAGTTTTTGGGGGGAGACCCAGTACTTC.

This clonotype was seen more than once but under ten times. V and J are TRBV28 and TRBJ1-1; no reliable D call. The V gene lost 5 bases and the J gene lost 1 base, with 14 bases spanning the gap. The CDR3 spans 15 residues. Germline CDR1 MDHEN, CDR2 SYDVKM. The CDR3 nucleotides are TGTGCCAGCAGTGGGCCCCAGACTGGGAACACTGAAGCTTTCTTT. This sequence encodes CASSGPQTGNTEAFF. The full variable domain, rest sourced from reference TRBV28 and TRBJ1-1, is DVKVTQSSRYLVKRTGEKVFLECVQDMDHENMFWYRQDPGLGLRLIYFSYDVKMKEKGDIPEGYSVSREKKERFSLILESASTNQTSMYLCASSGPQTGNTEAFFGQGTRLTVV.

This clonotype came up many times. The rearrangement links TRBV20-1 to TRBJ2-2; 10 positions agree with TRBD2. The CDR3 is 19 residues long. CDR1 and CDR2 (germline): DFQATT, SNEGSKA (reference sequence). V was pared by 1 base and J by 0 bases, with 11 bases of the junction left unmatched. The CDR3 nucleotides are TGCAGTGCTAGAGCTTTAGGGTCTGGGACTAGCGCGAACACCGGGGAGCTGTTTTTT. Protein: CSARALGSGTSANTGELFF.

This clonotype was found many times. The rearrangement uses TRBV20-1 and TRBJ2-3, with D unclear. Per germline, CDR1 DFQATT and CDR2 SNEGSKA (reference sequence). V lost 3 bases, J lost 2 bases, and 6 bases lay in between. This CDR3 is built from 12 residues. The CDR3, as DNA: TGCAGTGCTAGTGACGACACAGATACGCAGTATTTT. Its protein is CSASDDTDTQYF.

The chain couples TRBV19 to TRBJ1-2; 9 positions match TRBD1. The CDR3 has 14 amino acids. V was clipped by 5 bases and J by 5 bases; unmatched bases: 6. CDR1 is LNHDA, CDR2 SQIVND, per germline (reference sequence). The CDR3 DNA reads as TGTGCCAGTAGTCCAACAGACAGGGGGTATGGCTACACCTTC. Protein: CASSPTDRGYGYTF.

V usage is TRBV19 and J usage is TRBJ2-7, with 9 bases aligning to TRBD1. CDR3 length: 16 amino acids. V trimming: 5 bases; J trimming: 3 bases; junction bases outside the gene matches: 11. Germline CDR1 and CDR2: LNHDA and SQIVND (reference sequence). CDR3 DNA: TGTGCCAGTAGTTTCCCCACGACAGGGGGAGACTACGAGCAGTACTTC. It codes for CASSFPTTGGDYEQYF. The variable domain in full, with the rest retrieved from reference TRBV19 and TRBJ2-7, is DGGITQSPKYLFRKEGQNVTLSCEQNLNHDAMYWYRQDPGQGLRLIYYSQIVNDFQKGDIAEGYSVSREKKESFPLTVTSAQKNPTAFYLCASSFPTTGGDYEQYFGPGTRLTVT.